This T cell receptor (beta chain) was recovered during a study of cytomegalovirus exposure and HLA in healthy donors. Notes on the study in general: CMV serostatus was the sole immune exposure information available.

The primer mix had 60 Vbeta and 13 Jbeta primers. Measured with immunoSEQ multiplex PCR; TCRdb has only the in-frame clones, and not every one. This table holds about 150,000 clones, 73% found once. The V end lost 5 bases, the J end lost 1 base, and 8 bases lay between the germline ends. The germline V gene has CDR1 MRHNA and CDR2 SNTAGT. The CDR3 length is 13 residues. In this sample, this clone turned up a few times. Its antigen is still unknown. The sequenced sample consisted of PBMCs. This TCR derives from a woman aged 18 to 35 in good health and CMV-seropositive. This chain links TRBV6-4 with TRBJ1-1; D unclear. The CDR3, as DNA: TGTGCCAGCAGTCGCACAGAGAACACTGAAGCTTTCTTT. Its protein product is CASSRTENTEAFF.